Presented here are 19 T cell receptor beta chains from one specimen sequenced in a study of T cell responses to AZD1222 COVID-19 vaccine. Sequencing used immunoSEQ multiplex PCR; TCRdb keeps in-frame clones, though not all of them. This table holds 250,000 to 300,000 clones, about 94% found once. The starting material was peripheral blood, obtained 28 days after the second AZD1222 dose. These TCRs come from an adult who received the AZD1222 COVID-19 vaccine.

The J gene is TRBJ1-2, the V gene TRBV2; no definite D call. Germline V lookup: CDR1 SNHLY, CDR2 FYNNEI. The V end was cut by 7 bases, the J end by 3 bases, with 9 bases between. CDR3 length: 12 amino acids. This CDR3 reads CASNQGDYGYTF. The CDR3 DNA reads as TGTGCCAGCAATCAAGGAGACTATGGCTACACCTTC. The whole variable domain, remainder taken from reference TRBV2 and TRBJ1-2, is EPEVTQTPSHQVTQMGQEVILRCVPISNHLYFYWYRQILGQKVEFLVSFYNNEISEKSEIFDDQFSVERPDGSNFTLKIRSTKLEDSAMYFCASNQGDYGYTFGSGTRLTVV.

The rearrangement links TRBV11-3 to TRBJ2-7; either TRBD1 or TRBD2 may supply D (5 bases each). V lost 7 bases to trimming and J lost 5 bases, with 15 bases between them. CDR1 is SGHNT and CDR2 is YENEEA in the germline V gene. This CDR3 has 13 amino acids. Here the CDR3 reads CASTPWGSHEQYF. The CDR3 region has the DNA TGTGCCAGCACCCCTTGGGGGAGCCACGAGCAGTACTTC. Together with reference TRBV11-3 and TRBJ2-7, the CDR3 gives the full variable domain: EAGVVQSPRYKIIEKKQPVAFWCNPISGHNTLYWYLQNLGQGPELLIRYENEEAVDDSQLPKDRFSAERLKGVDSTLKIQPAELGDSAVYLCASTPWGSHEQYFGPGTRLTVT.

V gene TRBV11-3 combines with J gene TRBJ2-7; no firm D call. CDR3 length: 14 amino acids. CDR1 and CDR2 from the germline V gene are SGHNT and YENEEA. Deletions cut 2 bases from V and 2 bases from J, with 10 bases between. The CDR3 DNA reads as TGTGCCAGCAGCTTATCCTCGGCGACCTACGAGCAGTACTTC. It specifies CASSLSSATYEQYF.

The rearrangement joins TRBV7-9 to TRBJ2-1; D is perhaps TRBD2 (5 bases). The germline CDR1 and CDR2 sequences are SEHNR and FQNEAQ (reference sequence). Trimming stripped 5 bases from V and 8 bases from J, with 28 bases between. The CDR3 runs to 18 residues. CDR3 DNA: TGTGCCAGCAGCCCACTTACATCGGGAAACTCCTTTACGGATGAGCAGTTCTTC. Translated, it gives CASSPLTSGNSFTDEQFF.

This chain uses TRBV27 with TRBJ2-5, with 10 nucleotides matching TRBD1. From germline, CDR1 is MNHEY and CDR2 SMNVEV (reference sequence). This CDR3 is 15 amino acids long. After removal of 6 bases from V and 4 bases from J, the junction contained 8 bases not matched to a gene. The CDR3 region has the DNA TGTGCCAGCAGACCACTGGACAGGGGGGCAGAGACCCAGTACTTC. Translating gives CASRPLDRGAETQYF.

This clone has just one count. This chain connects TRBV5-1 to TRBJ1-6; D unclear. The V end lost 0 bases, the J end lost 7 bases, and 8 bases lay between the germline ends. This CDR3 has 14 residues. Per germline, CDR1 SGHRS and CDR2 YFSETQ. CDR3 residues: CASSLELHNSPLHF. The DNA of the CDR3 is TGCGCCAGCAGCTTGGAGCTACACAATTCACCCCTCCACTTT.

In its sample, this clone was seen once. The J gene is TRBJ1-2, the V gene TRBV28; D is undetermined. V shed 8 bases and J shed 3 bases, with 7 bases lying between them. CDR1 and CDR2 from the germline V gene are MDHEN and SYDVKM. The CDR3 extends over 11 amino acids. The CDR3 DNA sequence: TGTGCCAGCGGGCAGGACTATGGCTACACCTTC. This translates into CASGQDYGYTF.

This chain joins TRBV4-1 and TRBJ2-1, with D uncertain. Per the germline V gene, CDR1 is MGHRA and CDR2 is YSYEKL. This CDR3 region has 15 residues. Trimming shortened V by 1 base and J by 5 bases, and 12 bases separated the two germline ends. DNA of the CDR3: TGCGCCAGCAGCCAAGTGAACCTACCCCACAATGAGCAGTTCTTC. It yields the protein CASSQVNLPHNEQFF.

The V gene is TRBV18, the J gene TRBJ2-7, with D maybe TRBD1 (8 bases). Trimming removed 3 bases from V and 3 bases from J, with 18 bases in between. This CDR3 is built from 16 residues. Germline loops: CDR1 KGHSH, CDR2 LQKENI. The CDR3 DNA reads TGTGCCAGCTCACCGATACAGGGGGGGAATGACTACGAGCAGTACTTC. Encoded protein: CASSPIQGGNDYEQYF. The whole variable domain, remainder taken from reference TRBV18 and TRBJ2-7, is NAGVMQNPRHLVRRRGQEARLRCSPMKGHSHVYWYRQLPEEGLKFMVYLQKENIIDESGMPKERFSAEFPKEGPSILRIQQVVRGDSAAYFCASSPIQGGNDYEQYFGPGTRLTVT.

This rearrangement joins TRBV18 to TRBJ1-2; 7 positions agree with TRBD1. J lost 8 bases, V lost 3 bases, and 9 bases had no gene match. The V gene's germline CDR1 is KGHSH and CDR2 LQKENI. The CDR3 is 14 amino acids. This CDR3 is CASSPGTGAVGYTF. CDR3 bases: TGTGCCAGCTCACCGGGTACAGGGGCGGTGGGCTACACCTTC.

The chain couples TRBV6-2 or TRBV6-3 to TRBJ2-1; D unclear. Deletions cut 6 bases from V and 7 bases from J, with 10 bases between. CDR3 length equals 12 residues. Germline CDR1 and CDR2: MNHEY and SVGEGT. The CDR3 sequence is CASSLPPNEQFF. The CDR3 DNA reads TGTGCCAGCAGCCTGCCCCCAAATGAGCAGTTCTTC.

The V and J genes are TRBV28 and TRBJ1-2; D is unclear. Trimming shortened V by 6 bases and J by 2 bases, and 13 bases separated the two germline ends. This CDR3 comprises 14 residues. CDR1 and CDR2 from the germline V gene are MDHEN and SYDVKM. The CDR3 region has the DNA TGTGCCAGCAGGCTTAGTGGGGAAAACTATGGCTACACCTTC. This translates into CASRLSGENYGYTF.

V is TRBV5-4 and J is TRBJ2-1; D possibly uses TRBD1 or TRBD2 (5 bases each). Looked up from germline, CDR1 is SGHNT and CDR2 is YYREEE (reference sequence). The CDR3 consists of 17 residues. Between the trimmed V and J ends, which lost 4 bases and 0 bases, there was a span of 17 bases. The CDR3 nucleotides read TGTGCCAGCAGCCTACTTATTGGGACCAACTCCTACAATGAGCAGTTCTTC. Amino acids: CASSLLIGTNSYNEQFF.

This clone has only one observation. The chain carries TRBV6-6 and TRBJ1-2; maybe TRBD1 (5 bases). CDR3 length equals 16 residues. V lost 3 bases and J lost 8, with 22 bases in between. The germline V gene has CDR1 MNHNY and CDR2 SVGAGI (reference sequence). CDR3 protein: CASSYSGRGATRGYTF. DNA for the CDR3: TGTGCCAGCAGTTATTCGGGTAGAGGGGCTACGAGGGGCTACACCTTC.

A few counts support this clone. This same CDR3 is encoded by further DNA sequences in the sample. The J gene is TRBJ2-7, the V gene TRBV28; D is uncertain. The V gene's germline CDR1 is MDHEN and CDR2 SYDVKM. V was shortened by 6 bases and J by 3 bases, with 3 bases between the two germline ends. The CDR3 covers 10 residues. CDR3 sequence: CASSRYEQYF. CDR3 DNA: TGTGCCAGCAGCCGCTACGAGCAGTACTTC.

The chain carries TRBV7-6 and TRBJ1-4, with 8 bases matching TRBD1. From germline, CDR1 is SGHVS and CDR2 FNYEAQ. This CDR3 spans 15 amino acids. V was pared by 1 base and J by 8 bases, with 6 bases of the junction left unmatched. CDR3: CASSLGQGASEKLFF. In nucleotides, the CDR3 is TGTGCCAGCAGCTTAGGCCAGGGGGCGAGCGAAAAACTGTTTTTT.

V gene TRBV24-1 combines with J gene TRBJ1-2; TRBD1 might be the D (5 bases). CDR3 length: 16 residues. V was cut by 4 bases and J by 7 bases, with 21 bases left in between. CDR1 KGHDR and CDR2 SFDVKD come from the germline V gene. This chain's CDR3 is CATSEARAGGTIGYTF. The CDR3 DNA reads TGTGCCACCAGTGAGGCAAGAGCGGGGGGTACTATTGGCTACACCTTC.

The rearrangement links TRBV5-6 to TRBJ1-2; TRBD1 is a possible D gene (6 bases). The CDR3 has 15 residues. V lost 3 bases to trimming and J lost 2 bases, with 14 bases between them. Per the germline V gene, CDR1 is SGHDT and CDR2 is YYEEEE. The CDR3: CASSWGPGVNYGYTF. CDR3 coding DNA: TGTGCCAGCAGCTGGGGGCCAGGGGTGAACTATGGCTACACCTTC.

The chain is built from TRBV7-2 and TRBJ1-1, with 7 nucleotides matching TRBD1. The CDR3 sequence is 14 residues long. The V gene's germline CDR1 is SGHTA and CDR2 FQGNSA. The V and J ends lost 3 bases and 4 bases, in that order; junction bases with no gene match: 5. In nucleotides, the CDR3 is TGTGCCAGCAGCTTCTCCCGGACAGGCACTGAAGCTTTCTTT. Its protein product is CASSFSRTGTEAFF.